The T cell receptor (beta chain) described here comes from a study of blood T cell repertoires in COVID-19. V shed 5 bases and J shed 10 bases, with 15 bases lying between them. CDR3 length: 13 amino acids. The germline gives CDR1 SGHAT, CDR2 FQNNGV. Produced via immunoSEQ multiplex PCR; TCRdb's table is partial and in-frame only. The table shows about 130,000 clones, with about 89% occurring only once. The chain joins TRBV11-2 to TRBJ2-1, with D hard to call. The receptor comes from a man aged 55 to 70 with COVID-19, enrolled during active disease. The sample was peripheral blood. The CDR3 region is CASSPPGSREQFF. Here the CDR3 DNA reads TGTGCCAGCAGCCCCCCGGGTTCACGGGAGCAGTTCTTC. Together with reference TRBV11-2 and TRBJ2-1, the CDR3 gives the full variable domain: EAGVAQSPRYKIIEKRQSVAFWCNPISGHATLYWYQQILGQGPKLLIQFQNNGVVDDSQLPKDRFSAERLKGVDSTLKIQPAKLEDSAVYLCASSPPGSREQFFGPGTRLTVL.